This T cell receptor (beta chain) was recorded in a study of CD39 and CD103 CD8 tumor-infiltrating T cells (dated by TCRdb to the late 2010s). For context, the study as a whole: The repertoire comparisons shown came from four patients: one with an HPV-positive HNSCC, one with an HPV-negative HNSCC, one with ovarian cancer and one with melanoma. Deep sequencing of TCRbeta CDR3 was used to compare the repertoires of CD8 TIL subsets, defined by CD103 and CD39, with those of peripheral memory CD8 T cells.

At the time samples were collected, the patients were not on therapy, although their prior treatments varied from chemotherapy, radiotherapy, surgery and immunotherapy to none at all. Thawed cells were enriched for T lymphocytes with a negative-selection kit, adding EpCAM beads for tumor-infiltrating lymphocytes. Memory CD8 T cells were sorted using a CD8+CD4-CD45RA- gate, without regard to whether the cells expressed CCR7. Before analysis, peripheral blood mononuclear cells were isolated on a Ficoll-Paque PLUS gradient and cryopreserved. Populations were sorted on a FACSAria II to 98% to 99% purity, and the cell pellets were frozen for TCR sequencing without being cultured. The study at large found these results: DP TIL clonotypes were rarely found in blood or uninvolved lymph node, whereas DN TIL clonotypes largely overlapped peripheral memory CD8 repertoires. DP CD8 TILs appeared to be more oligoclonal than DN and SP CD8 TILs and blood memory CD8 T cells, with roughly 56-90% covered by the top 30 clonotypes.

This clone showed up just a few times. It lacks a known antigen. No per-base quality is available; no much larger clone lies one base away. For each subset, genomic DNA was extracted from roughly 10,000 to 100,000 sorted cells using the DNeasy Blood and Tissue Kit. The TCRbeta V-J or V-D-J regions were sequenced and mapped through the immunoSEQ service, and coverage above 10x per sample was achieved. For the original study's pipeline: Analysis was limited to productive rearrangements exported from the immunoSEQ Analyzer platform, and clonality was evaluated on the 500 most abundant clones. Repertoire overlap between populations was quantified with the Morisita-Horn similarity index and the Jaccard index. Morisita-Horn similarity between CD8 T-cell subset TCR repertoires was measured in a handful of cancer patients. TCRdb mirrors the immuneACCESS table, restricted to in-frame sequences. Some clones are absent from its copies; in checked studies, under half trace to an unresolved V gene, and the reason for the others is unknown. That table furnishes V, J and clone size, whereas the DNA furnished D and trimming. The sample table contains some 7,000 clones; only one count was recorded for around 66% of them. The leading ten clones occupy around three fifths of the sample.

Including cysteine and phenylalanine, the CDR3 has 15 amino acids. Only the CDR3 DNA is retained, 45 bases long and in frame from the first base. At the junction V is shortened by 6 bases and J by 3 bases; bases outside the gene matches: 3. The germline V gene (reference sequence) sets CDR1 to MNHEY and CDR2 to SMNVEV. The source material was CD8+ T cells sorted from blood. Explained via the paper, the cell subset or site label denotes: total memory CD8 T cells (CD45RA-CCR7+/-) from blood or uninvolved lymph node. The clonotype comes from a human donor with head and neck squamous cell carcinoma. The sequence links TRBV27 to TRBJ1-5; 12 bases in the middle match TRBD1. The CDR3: CASRMGQGANQPQHF. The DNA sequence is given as TGTGCCAGCAGAATGGGACAGGGGGCCAATCAGCCCCAGCATTTT.